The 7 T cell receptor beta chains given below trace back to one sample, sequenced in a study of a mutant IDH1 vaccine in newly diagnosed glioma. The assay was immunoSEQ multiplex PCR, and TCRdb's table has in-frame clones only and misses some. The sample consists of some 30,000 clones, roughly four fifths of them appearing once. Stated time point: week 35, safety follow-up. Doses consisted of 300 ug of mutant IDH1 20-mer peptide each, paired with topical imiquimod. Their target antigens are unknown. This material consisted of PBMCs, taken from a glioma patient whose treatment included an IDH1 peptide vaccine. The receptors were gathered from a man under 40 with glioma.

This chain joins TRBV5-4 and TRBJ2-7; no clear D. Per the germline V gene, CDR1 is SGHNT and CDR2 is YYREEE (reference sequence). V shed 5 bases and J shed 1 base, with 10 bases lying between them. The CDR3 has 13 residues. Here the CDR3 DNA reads TGTGCCAGCAGGACGACGGAGTCCTACGAGCAGTACTTC. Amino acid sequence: CASRTTESYEQYF. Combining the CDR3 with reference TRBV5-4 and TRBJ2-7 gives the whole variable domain ETGVTQSPTHLIKTRGQQVTLRCSSQSGHNTVSWYQQALGQGPQFIFQYYREEENGRGNFPPRFSGLQFPNYSSELNVNALELDDSALYLCASRTTESYEQYFGPGTRLTVT.

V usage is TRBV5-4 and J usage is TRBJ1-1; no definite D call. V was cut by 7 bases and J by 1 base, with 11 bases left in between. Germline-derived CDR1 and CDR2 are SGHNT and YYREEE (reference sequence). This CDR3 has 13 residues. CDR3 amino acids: CASRKTRNTEAFF. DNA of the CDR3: TGTGCCAGCCGAAAGACAAGGAACACTGAAGCTTTCTTT. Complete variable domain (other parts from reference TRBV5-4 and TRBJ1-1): ETGVTQSPTHLIKTRGQQVTLRCSSQSGHNTVSWYQQALGQGPQFIFQYYREEENGRGNFPPRFSGLQFPNYSSELNVNALELDDSALYLCASRKTRNTEAFFGQGTRLTVV.

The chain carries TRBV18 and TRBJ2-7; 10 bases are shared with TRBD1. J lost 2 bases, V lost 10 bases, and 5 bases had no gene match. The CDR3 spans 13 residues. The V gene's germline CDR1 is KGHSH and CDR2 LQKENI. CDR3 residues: CATRTGGTYEQYF. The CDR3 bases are TGTGCCACCCGGACAGGGGGAACCTACGAGCAGTACTTC.

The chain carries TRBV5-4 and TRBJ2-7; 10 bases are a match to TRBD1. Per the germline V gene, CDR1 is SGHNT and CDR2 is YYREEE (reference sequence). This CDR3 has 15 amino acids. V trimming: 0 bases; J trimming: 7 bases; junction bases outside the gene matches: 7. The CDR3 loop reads CASSLGQGASWEQYF. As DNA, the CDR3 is TGTGCCAGCAGCTTGGGACAGGGGGCATCGTGGGAGCAGTACTTC.

This chain's CDR3 is CSSGTGEGNEQFF. As DNA, the CDR3 is TGCAGCTCTGGCACAGGGGAGGGCAATGAGCAGTTCTTC. The V gene is TRBV29-1, the J gene TRBJ2-1; D is tentatively TRBD1 or TRBD2 (7 bases each). CDR1 is SQVTM and CDR2 is ANQGSEA in the germline V gene. The CDR3 runs to 13 residues. V dropped 8 bases and J dropped 6 bases, with 17 bases sitting between them.

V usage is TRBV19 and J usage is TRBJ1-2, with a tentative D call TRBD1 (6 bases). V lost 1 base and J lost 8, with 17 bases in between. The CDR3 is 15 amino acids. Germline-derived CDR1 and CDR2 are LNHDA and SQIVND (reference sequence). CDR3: CASSIAPDRSWGYTF. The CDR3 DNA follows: TGTGCCAGTAGTATAGCCCCGGACAGATCTTGGGGCTACACCTTC.

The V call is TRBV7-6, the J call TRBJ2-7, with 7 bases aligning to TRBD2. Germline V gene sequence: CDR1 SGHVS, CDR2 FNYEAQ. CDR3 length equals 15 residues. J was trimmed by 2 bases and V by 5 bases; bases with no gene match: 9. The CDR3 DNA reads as TGTGCCAGCAGCCAGGAGGTTGCGGGAGCCTACGAGCAGTACTTC. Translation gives CASSQEVAGAYEQYF.